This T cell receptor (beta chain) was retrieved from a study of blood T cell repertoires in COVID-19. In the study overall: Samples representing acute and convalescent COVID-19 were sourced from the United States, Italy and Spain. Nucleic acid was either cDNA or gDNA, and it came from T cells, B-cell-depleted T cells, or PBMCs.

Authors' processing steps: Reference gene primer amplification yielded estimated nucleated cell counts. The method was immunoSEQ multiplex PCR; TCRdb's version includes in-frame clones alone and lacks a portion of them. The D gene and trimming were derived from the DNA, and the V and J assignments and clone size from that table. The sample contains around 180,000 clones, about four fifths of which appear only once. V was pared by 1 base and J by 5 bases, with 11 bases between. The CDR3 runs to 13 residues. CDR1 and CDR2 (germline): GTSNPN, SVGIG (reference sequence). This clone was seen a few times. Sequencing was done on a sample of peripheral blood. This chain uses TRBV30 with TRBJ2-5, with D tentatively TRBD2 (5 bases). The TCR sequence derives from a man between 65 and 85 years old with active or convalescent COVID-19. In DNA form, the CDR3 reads TGTGCCTGGAGTGAGGTGGGAGACGAGACCCAGTACTTC. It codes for CAWSEVGDETQYF.